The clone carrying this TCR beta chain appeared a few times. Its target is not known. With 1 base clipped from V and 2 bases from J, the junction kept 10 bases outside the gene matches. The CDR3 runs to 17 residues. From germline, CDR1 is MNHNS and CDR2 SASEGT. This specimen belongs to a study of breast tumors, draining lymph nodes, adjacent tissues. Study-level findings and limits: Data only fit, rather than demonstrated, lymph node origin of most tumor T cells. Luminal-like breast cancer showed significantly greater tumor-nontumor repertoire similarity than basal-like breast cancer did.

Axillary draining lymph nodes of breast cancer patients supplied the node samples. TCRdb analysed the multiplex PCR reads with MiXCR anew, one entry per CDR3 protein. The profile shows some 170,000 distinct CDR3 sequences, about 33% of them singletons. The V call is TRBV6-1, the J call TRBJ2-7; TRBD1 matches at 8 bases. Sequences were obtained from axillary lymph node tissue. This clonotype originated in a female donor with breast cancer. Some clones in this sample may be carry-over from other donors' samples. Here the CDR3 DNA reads TGTGCCAGCAGTGAAGTAGGGGGGACAGGAGCACCCTACGAGCAGTACTTC. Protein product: CASSEVGGTGAPYEQYF.